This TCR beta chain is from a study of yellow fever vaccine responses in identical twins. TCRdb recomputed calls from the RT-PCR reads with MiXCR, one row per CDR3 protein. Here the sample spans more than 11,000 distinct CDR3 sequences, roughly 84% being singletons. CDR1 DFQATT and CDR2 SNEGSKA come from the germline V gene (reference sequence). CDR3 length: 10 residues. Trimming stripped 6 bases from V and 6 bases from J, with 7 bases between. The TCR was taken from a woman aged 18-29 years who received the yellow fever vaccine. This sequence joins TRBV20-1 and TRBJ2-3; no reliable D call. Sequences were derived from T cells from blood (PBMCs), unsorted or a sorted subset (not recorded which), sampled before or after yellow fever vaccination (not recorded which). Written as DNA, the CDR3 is TGCAGTGCCTCCAAGGATACGCAGTATTTT. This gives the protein CSASKDTQYF.